The 15 T cell receptor beta chains presented below share a single source sample, sequenced in a study of control samples from healthy donors and cancer patients. The protocol was immunoSEQ multiplex PCR, while the TCRdb copy is restricted to in-frame clones and leaves out a portion. The sample includes about 120,000 clones, about 88% seen only once; the top ten take more than 1.5%. The sample taken for sequencing was blood. All receptors come from a man aged 18-30 years in good health.

The chain couples TRBV9 to TRBJ1-3; TRBD1 might be the D (5 bases). Deletions cut 3 bases from V and 7 bases from J, with 17 bases between. Germline assignment: CDR1 SGDLS and CDR2 YYNGEE. This CDR3 spans 15 amino acids. CDR3: CASSEVGVGRNTIYF. Here the CDR3 DNA reads TGTGCCAGCAGCGAAGTAGGGGTAGGACGGAACACCATATATTTT.

The chain has TRBV10-3 and TRBJ2-3; 8 bases fit TRBD2. V shed 4 bases and J 4 bases; nucleotides not matched to a gene: 7. The CDR3 consists of 15 residues. Germline values: CDR1 ENHRY, CDR2 SYGVKD. The CDR3 sequence: CAISGGSGNADTQYF. For the CDR3, the DNA is TGTGCCATCAGTGGGGGTAGCGGGAACGCAGATACGCAGTATTTT.

The DNA for the CDR3 is TGTGCTACAACCCGGGACAGGGGGCCTTCTTCCCCCTACGAGCAGTACTTC. Amino acid sequence: CATTRDRGPSSPYEQYF. This chain connects TRBV12-5 to TRBJ2-7; 12 bases line up with TRBD1. CDR3 length: 17 amino acids. V trimming: 10 bases; J trimming: 2 bases; junction bases outside the gene matches: 15. Germline loops: CDR1 LGHNT, CDR2 FRNRAP.

The chain uses TRBV5-1 and TRBJ2-3, with D perhaps TRBD1 (5 bases). Deletions cut 0 bases from V and 2 bases from J, with 13 bases between. The CDR3 totals 16 residues. Per germline, CDR1 SGHRS and CDR2 YFSETQ. For the CDR3, the DNA is TGCGCCAGCAGCTTGGGGTCAGGGCTCCTCACAGATACGCAGTATTTT. Protein: CASSLGSGLLTDTQYF.

As DNA, the CDR3 is TGTGCCAGCAGCCAAAAGGGACAGGCCTATGGCTACACCTTC. It codes for CASSQKGQAYGYTF. This chain joins TRBV7-3 and TRBJ1-2; TRBD1 matches at 8 bases. Germline loops: CDR1 SGHTA, CDR2 FQGTGA. This CDR3 region has 14 residues. Trimming took 5 bases from V and 4 from J; bases not matched to a gene: 6.

V gene TRBV11-3 combines with J gene TRBJ2-7; 10 nucleotides align to TRBD2. The CDR3 totals 15 residues. V lost 0 bases, J lost 2 bases, and 1 base stayed unmatched. Germline-derived CDR1 and CDR2 are SGHNT and YENEEA. The CDR3 nucleotides read TGTGCCAGCAGCTTAGAAGCGGGAGGGCCCTACGAGCAGTACTTC. Protein product: CASSLEAGGPYEQYF.

The genes are TRBV7-9 and TRBJ2-3; TRBD2 aligns across 11 bases. The V and J ends lost 1 base and 2 bases, in that order; junction bases with no gene match: 2. The germline V gene has CDR1 SEHNR and CDR2 FQNEAQ (reference sequence). CDR3 length: 16 residues. The DNA of the CDR3 is TGTGCCAGCAGCTTAGGGGGACTAGCGGCCACAGATACGCAGTATTTT. The encoded protein is CASSLGGLAATDTQYF. The whole variable domain, filled in from reference TRBV7-9 and TRBJ2-3, reads DTGVSQNPRHKITKRGQNVTFRCDPISEHNRLYWYRQTLGQGPEFLTYFQNEAQLEKSRLLSDRFSAERPKGSFSTLEIQRTEQGDSAMYLCASSLGGLAATDTQYFGPGTRLTVL.

The rearrangement links TRBV28 to TRBJ2-7, with D perhaps matching TRBD2 (6 bases). The CDR3 spans 13 residues. Germline-derived CDR1 and CDR2 are MDHEN and SYDVKM. V lost 5 bases and J 2 bases, leaving 10 bases between the germline ends. The CDR3 nucleotides are TGTGCCAGCAGTGGAGGGTTCACCTACGAGCAGTACTTC. Its protein is CASSGGFTYEQYF.

This chain connects TRBV12-3 or TRBV12-4 to TRBJ2-3; D not resolved. V was clipped by 6 bases and J by 4 bases, with 11 bases between them. The CDR3 loop spans 13 amino acids. The DNA for the CDR3 is TGTGCCAGCAGCTCTTCAGGCGCAGATACGCAGTATTTT. This translates into CASSSSGADTQYF.

This clone was seen only a few times. The chain is built from TRBV30 and TRBJ2-7; the match to TRBD1 covers 8 bases. The junction had 11 bases not matched to a gene; V was cut back by 0 bases and J by 7 bases. The CDR3 totals 15 residues. CDR1 and CDR2 from the germline V gene are GTSNPN and SVGIG (reference sequence). CDR3 nucleotides: TGTGCCTGGAGTGTACTGGGGCAGGGGGCACGGGAGCAGTACTTC. It is translated as CAWSVLGQGAREQYF.

The rearrangement uses TRBV6-1 and TRBJ2-5; D is uncertain. The germline CDR1 and CDR2 sequences are MNHNS and SASEGT. V was shortened by 2 bases and J by 1 base, with 14 bases between the two germline ends. The CDR3 contains 16 residues. This chain's CDR3 is CASSESTLLAQETQYF. CDR3 DNA: TGTGCCAGCAGTGAAAGTACACTCCTCGCCCAAGAGACCCAGTACTTC.

V and J are TRBV9 and TRBJ1-4; tentative D call: TRBD1 (6 bases). Trimming left V 3 bases short and J 4 bases short, with 16 bases between. Germline CDR1 reads SGDLS; CDR2 reads YYNGEE. The length of the CDR3 is 16 residues. The CDR3 sequence: CASSALHGTHNEKLFF. DNA of the CDR3: TGTGCCAGCAGCGCCCTGCACGGGACACATAATGAAAAACTGTTTTTT.

A single count supports this clone. The V gene is TRBV28, the J gene TRBJ1-5; no firm D call. CDR3 length: 13 amino acids. The germline gives CDR1 MDHEN, CDR2 SYDVKM. The V and J ends lost 6 bases and 5 bases respectively, with 11 bases between them. CDR3 DNA sequence: TGTGCCAGCAGACGTAGGAGGGATCAGCCCCAGCATTTT. Translation gives CASRRRRDQPQHF. The entire variable domain, with the rest obtained from reference TRBV28 and TRBJ1-5, is as follows: DVKVTQSSRYLVKRTGEKVFLECVQDMDHENMFWYRQDPGLGLRLIYFSYDVKMKEKGDIPEGYSVSREKKERFSLILESASTNQTSMYLCASRRRRDQPQHFGDGTRLSIL.

This clone showed up just once. Other DNA sequences in the same sample also yield this CDR3. V is TRBV10-1 and J is TRBJ1-1; no clear D. Germline V gives CDR1 WNHNN, CDR2 SYGVQD (reference sequence). The CDR3 runs to 13 residues. Between the trimmed V and J ends, which lost 0 bases and 5 bases, there was a span of 7 bases. In nucleotides, the CDR3 is TGCGCCAGCAGTGAGTCGTCAAGAACTGAAGCTTTCTTT. Translation gives CASSESSRTEAFF.

The chain has TRBV15 and TRBJ2-7, with TRBD2 matching over 8 bases. The length of the CDR3 is 17 residues. CDR1 and CDR2 from the germline V gene are LNHNV and YYDKDF (reference sequence). J was trimmed by 2 bases and V by 2 bases; bases with no gene match: 11. The CDR3 region is CATSRPGIAGIPYEQYF. The DNA for the CDR3 is TGTGCCACCAGCAGACCCGGTATAGCGGGAATTCCCTACGAGCAGTACTTC.